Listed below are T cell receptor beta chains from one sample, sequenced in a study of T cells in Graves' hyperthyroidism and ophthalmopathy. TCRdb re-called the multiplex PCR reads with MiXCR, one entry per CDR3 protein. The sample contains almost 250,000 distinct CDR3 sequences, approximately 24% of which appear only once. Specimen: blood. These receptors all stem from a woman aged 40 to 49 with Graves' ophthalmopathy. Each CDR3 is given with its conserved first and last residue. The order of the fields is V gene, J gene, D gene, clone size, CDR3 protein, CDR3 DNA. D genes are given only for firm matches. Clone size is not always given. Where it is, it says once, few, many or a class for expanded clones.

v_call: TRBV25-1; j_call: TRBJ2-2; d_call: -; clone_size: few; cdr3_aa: CASSEFDNTGELFF; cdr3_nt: TGTGCCAGCAGTGAATTTGACAACACCGGGGAGCTGTTTTTT
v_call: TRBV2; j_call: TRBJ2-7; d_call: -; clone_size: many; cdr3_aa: CASSEGGQTRYEQYF; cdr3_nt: TGTGCCAGCAGTGAAGGCGGCCAGACTCGGTACGAGCAGTACTTC
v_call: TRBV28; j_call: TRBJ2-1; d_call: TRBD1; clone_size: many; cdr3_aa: CASSPDRGLDEQFF; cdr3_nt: TGTGCCAGCAGTCCGGACAGGGGGCTGGATGAGCAGTTCTTC
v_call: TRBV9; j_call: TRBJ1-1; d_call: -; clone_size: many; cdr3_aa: CASNLGTGTEAFF; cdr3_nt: TGTGCCAGCAACTTGGGGACGGGAACAGAAGCTTTCTTT
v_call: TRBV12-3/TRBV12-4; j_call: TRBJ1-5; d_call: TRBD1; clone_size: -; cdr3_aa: CASSPPTGGENQPQHF; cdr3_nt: TGTGCCAGCAGCCCTCCGACAGGGGGCGAAAATCAGCCCCAGCATTTT
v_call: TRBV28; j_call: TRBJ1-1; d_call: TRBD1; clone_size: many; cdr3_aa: CASSSRGITEAFF; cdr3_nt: TGTGCCAGCAGCTCCAGGGGGATCACTGAAGCTTTCTTT
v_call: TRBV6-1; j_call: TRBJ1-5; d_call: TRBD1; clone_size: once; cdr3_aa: CASSEGPGQGQQPQHF; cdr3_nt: TGTGCCAGCAGTGAAGGGCCGGGACAGGGCCAACAGCCCCAGCATTTT
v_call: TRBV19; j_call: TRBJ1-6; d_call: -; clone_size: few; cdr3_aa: CASTSRGSYNSPLHF; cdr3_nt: TGTGCCAGTACCTCCCGGGGCTCCTATAATTCACCCCTCCACTTT
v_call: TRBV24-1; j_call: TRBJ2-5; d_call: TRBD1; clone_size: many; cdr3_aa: CATSDPTGDQETQYF; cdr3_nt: TGTGCCACCAGTGATCCCACAGGGGACCAAGAGACCCAGTACTTC
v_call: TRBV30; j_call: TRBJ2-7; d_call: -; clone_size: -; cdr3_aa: CAWSVQGSHEQYF; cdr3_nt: TGTGCCTGGAGTGTACAGGGAAGCCACGAGCAGTACTTC
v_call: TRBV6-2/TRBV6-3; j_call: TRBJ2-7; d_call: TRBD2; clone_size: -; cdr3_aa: CASSYGPGRASEQYF; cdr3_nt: TGTGCCAGCAGTTACGGTCCCGGGAGGGCCTCCGAGCAGTACTTC
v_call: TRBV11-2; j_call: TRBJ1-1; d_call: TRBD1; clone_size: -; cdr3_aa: CASSPRTGGAGNTEAFF; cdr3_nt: TGTGCCAGCAGCCCACGGACAGGGGGCGCCGGGAACACTGAAGCTTTCTTT
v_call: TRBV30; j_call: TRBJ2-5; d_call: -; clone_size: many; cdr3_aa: CAWSVYLETQYF; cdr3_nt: TGTGCCTGGAGTGTATATTTAGAGACCCAGTACTTC
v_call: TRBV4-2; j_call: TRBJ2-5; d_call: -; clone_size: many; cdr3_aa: CASSQGLSGSETQYF; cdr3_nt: TGTGCCAGCAGCCAGGGGTTGTCGGGGAGTGAGACCCAGTACTTC
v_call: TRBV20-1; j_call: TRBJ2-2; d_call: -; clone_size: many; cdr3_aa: CSAVRGSNTGELFF; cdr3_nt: TGCAGTGCAGTCCGGGGGTCAAACACCGGGGAGCTGTTTTTT
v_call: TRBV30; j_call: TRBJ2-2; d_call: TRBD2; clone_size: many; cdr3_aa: CAWSGLAIGELFF; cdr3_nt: TGTGCCTGGAGTGGACTAGCAATAGGGGAGCTGTTTTTT